Below, one T cell receptor beta chain is given with its context. This record belongs to a study of blood T cell repertoires in COVID-19. Background on the study: The origin of the acute and convalescent COVID-19 samples was the United States, Italy and Spain. From T cells, B-cell-depleted T cells, or PBMCs came the material, which was cDNA or gDNA.

CDR1 is SGHDN, CDR2 FVKESK, per germline. V lost 4 bases and J lost 4; bases outside the gene matches: 11. The CDR3 length is 17 residues. Original data processing: Using reference gene primer amplification, nucleated cell counts were estimated. TCRdb's copy holds only in-frame clones and misses some; the assay was immunoSEQ multiplex PCR. Clone size and V and J calls were adopted from that table, with D and trimming inferred from the DNA. The table has roughly 42,000 clones, 80% to 90% seen once. This sequence was found in a man aged 30-40 years with active or convalescent COVID-19. Input material: peripheral blood. The chain carries TRBV14 and TRBJ2-1, with 9 bases aligning to TRBD2. CDR3 DNA sequence: TGTGCCAGCAGCCGGATAGCGGGAGTGAGGGCTTACAATGAGCAGTTCTTC. Its protein product is CASSRIAGVRAYNEQFF.